This entry features one T cell receptor beta chain sequence. Its antigen is unknown. This record comes from a study of a mutant IDH1 vaccine in newly diagnosed glioma. Time point defined: week 35, safety follow-up. Topical imiquimod accompanied each vaccine dose, which consisted of 300 ug of mutant IDH1 20-mer peptide. Data came from immunoSEQ multiplex PCR; TCRdb stores just in-frame clones and leaves some out. The sample consists of more than 60,000 clones, 74% of them appearing once. With 3 bases clipped from V and 9 bases from J, the junction kept 7 bases outside the gene matches. The CDR3 sequence is 14 residues long. Germline V gives CDR1 SGHNT, CDR2 YYREEE (reference sequence).

The chain carries TRBV5-4 and TRBJ2-1, with 9 bases fitting TRBD2. The input for sequencing was PBMCs, taken from a glioma patient whose treatment included an IDH1 peptide vaccine. This TCR derives from a man aged 50 to 59 with glioma. This chain's CDR3 is CASSSGTSLTEQFF. The CDR3 DNA sequence: TGTGCCAGCAGCTCCGGGACTAGCCTGACTGAGCAGTTCTTC.